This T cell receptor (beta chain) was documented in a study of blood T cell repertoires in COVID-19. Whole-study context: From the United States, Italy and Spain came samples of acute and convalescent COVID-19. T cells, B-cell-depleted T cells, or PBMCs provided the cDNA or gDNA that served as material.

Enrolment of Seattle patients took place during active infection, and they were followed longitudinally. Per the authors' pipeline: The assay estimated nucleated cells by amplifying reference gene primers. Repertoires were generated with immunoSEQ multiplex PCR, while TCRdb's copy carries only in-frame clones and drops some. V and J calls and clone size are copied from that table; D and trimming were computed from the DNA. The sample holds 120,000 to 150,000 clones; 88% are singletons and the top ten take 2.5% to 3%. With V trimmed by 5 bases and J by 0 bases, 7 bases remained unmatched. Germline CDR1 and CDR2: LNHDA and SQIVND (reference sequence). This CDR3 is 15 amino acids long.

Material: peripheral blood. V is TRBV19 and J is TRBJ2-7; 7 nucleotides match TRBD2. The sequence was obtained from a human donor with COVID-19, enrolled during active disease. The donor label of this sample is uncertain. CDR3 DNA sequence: TGTGCCAGTAGTTTGGCGGGAGAAAGCTCCTACGAGCAGTACTTC. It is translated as CASSLAGESSYEQYF.